This passage covers 13 T cell receptor beta chains from one sample sequenced in a study of T cells after yellow fever vaccination. TCRdb processed the 5' RACE reads anew with MiXCR; each CDR3 protein has one entry. The profile shows more than 350,000 distinct CDR3 sequences, 11% of them singletons. Sequencing used PBMCs, obtained on the day of the first yellow fever vaccination. The receptors here all came from a man between 18 and 29 years old who received the YFV17D yellow fever vaccine.

At least ten counts were recorded for this clonotype. The chain carries TRBV29-1 and TRBJ1-5; D gene uncertain. CDR3 size: 14 residues. CDR1 SQVTM and CDR2 ANQGSEA come from the germline V gene. V was cut by 0 bases and J by 2 bases, with 8 bases left in between. The chain's CDR3 is CSVEESGGNQPQHF. The CDR3, as DNA: TGCAGCGTTGAAGAAAGCGGGGGCAATCAGCCCCAGCATTTT.

This clonotype has a handful of counts. This chain connects TRBV6-1 to TRBJ2-7; possibly TRBD2 for D (6 bases). V was pared by 5 bases and J by 3 bases, with 11 bases between. The CDR3 totals 13 residues. Germline V gives CDR1 MNHNS, CDR2 SASEGT. The CDR3, as DNA: TGTGCCAGCAGTAGGGAGGTCTTCTACGAGCAGTACGTC. As protein: CASSREVFYEQYV.

This clonotype has a handful of counts. V and J are TRBV28 and TRBJ1-4; no reliable D call. This CDR3 has 11 residues. CDR1 MDHEN and CDR2 SYDVKM come from the germline V gene. Trimming cost V 6 bases and J 15 bases, with 14 bases left between them. CDR3: CASSTQVRVFF. The CDR3 DNA sequence: TGTGCCAGCAGCACTCAGGTTCGGGTGTTTTTT.

This clonotype was recorded at least ten times. The chain joins TRBV5-1 to TRBJ2-3, with D uncertain. Germline-derived CDR1 and CDR2 are SGHRS and YFSETQ. V was pared by 0 bases and J by 0 bases, with 11 bases between. The CDR3 extends over 16 amino acids. Written as DNA, the CDR3 is TGCGCCAGCAGCTTGGCACTTCAAGGTAGCACAGATACGCAGTATTTT. Translating gives CASSLALQGSTDTQYF. Together with reference TRBV5-1 and TRBJ2-3, the CDR3 gives the full variable domain: KAGVTQTPRYLIKTRGQQVTLSCSPISGHRSVSWYQQTPGQGLQFLFEYFSETQRNKGNFPGRFSGRQFSNSRSEMNVSTLELGDSALYLCASSLALQGSTDTQYFGPGTRLTVL.

The chain employs TRBV20-1 and TRBJ2-1, with a tentative D call TRBD1 (5 bases). The CDR3 extends over 14 amino acids. CDR1 and CDR2 from the germline V gene are DFQATT and SNEGSKA (reference sequence). The V end lost 5 bases, the J end lost 7 bases, and 18 bases lay between the germline ends. CDR3 amino acids: CSAPPGFRPNEQFF. The CDR3 coding sequence is TGCAGTGCTCCCCCAGGGTTTAGGCCAAATGAGCAGTTCTTC.

J is TRBJ1-3 and V is TRBV6-1, with a weak D call TRBD1 (5 bases). V was cut by 8 bases and J by 0 bases, with 17 bases left in between. This CDR3 contains 16 residues. In germline, CDR1 is MNHNS, CDR2 SASEGT. The CDR3 sequence is CASAPLPGSSGNTIYF. The CDR3 region has the DNA TGTGCCAGCGCCCCCCTCCCAGGGTCCTCTGGAAACACCATATATTTT.

This clonotype has a handful of counts. The CDR3 DNA follows: TGTGCCAGCAGTCTCGGCGGTATCACCGGGGAGCTGTTTTTT. Protein: CASSLGGITGELFF. The chain has TRBV3-1 and TRBJ2-2; no definite D call. V dropped 6 bases and J dropped 4 bases, with 12 bases sitting between them. Per the germline V gene, CDR1 is LGHDT and CDR2 is YNNKEL (reference sequence). The CDR3 sequence is 14 residues long.

V is TRBV20-1 and J is TRBJ2-1; unclear D gene. V was cut by 4 bases and J by 7 bases, with 14 bases left in between. Germline loops: CDR1 DFQATT, CDR2 SNEGSKA (reference sequence). The CDR3 consists of 13 residues. CDR3 loop: CSANIPGSNEQFF. As DNA, the CDR3 is TGCAGTGCTAATATACCGGGCTCTAATGAGCAGTTCTTC.

This rearrangement joins TRBV24-1 to TRBJ1-1, with D maybe TRBD1 (5 bases). This CDR3 has 13 amino acids. The germline V and J ends were trimmed by 7 bases and 6 bases, with 14 bases remaining between them. In germline, CDR1 is KGHDR, CDR2 SFDVKD. CDR3 nucleotides: TGTGCCACCAGGTCGCGGGTAGGGGCTGAAGCTTTCTTT. It yields the protein CATRSRVGAEAFF.

A few counts support this clonotype. The J gene is TRBJ2-1, the V gene TRBV5-1; TRBD2 aligns across 7 bases. V lost 8 bases to trimming and J lost 8 bases; unmatched junction nucleotides: 10. The CDR3 consists of 13 residues. Per the germline V gene, CDR1 is SGHRS and CDR2 is YFSETQ. The CDR3 bases are TGCGCCAGTCAAAGTCGGGGGGTTCATGAGCAGTTCTTC. This codes for CASQSRGVHEQFF. Full variable domain (missing parts from reference TRBV5-1 and TRBJ2-1): KAGVTQTPRYLIKTRGQQVTLSCSPISGHRSVSWYQQTPGQGLQFLFEYFSETQRNKGNFPGRFSGRQFSNSRSEMNVSTLELGDSALYLCASQSRGVHEQFFGPGTRLTVL.

This clonotype appeared many times. One end of the junction fails to match germline, which may point to a read error. This rearrangement joins TRBV5-1 to TRBJ2-5, with a tentative D call TRBD2 (6 bases). CDR1 SGHRS and CDR2 YFSETQ come from the germline V gene. There are 14 residues in the CDR3. CDR3 sequence: CASRLGGTQETQYF. For the CDR3, the DNA is TGCGCCAGCAGATTGGGGGGAACCCAAGAGACCCAGTACTTC.

The gene calls are TRBV2 and TRBJ1-4; D gene ambiguous. V shed 3 bases and J shed 7 bases, with 9 bases lying between them. This CDR3 is built from 13 residues. CDR1 SNHLY and CDR2 FYNNEI come from the germline V gene. CDR3 region: CASSENSGEKLFF. CDR3 nucleotide sequence: TGTGCCAGCAGTGAGAACAGTGGTGAAAAACTGTTTTTT.

The genes are TRBV9 and TRBJ2-2; 8 bases match TRBD1. Trimming at V came to 4 bases and at J to 6 bases, leaving 8 bases not matched to a gene. The germline V gene has CDR1 SGDLS and CDR2 YYNGEE. The length of the CDR3 is 15 residues. CDR3 sequence: CASSLRTGSAGELFF. Written as DNA, the CDR3 is TGTGCCAGCAGCCTCCGGACAGGGAGTGCCGGGGAGCTGTTTTTT.